The clone carrying this T cell receptor beta chain was observed a few times. What it recognizes is unknown. Trimming took 2 bases from V and 0 from J, leaving 2 bases between them. The CDR3 is 14 amino acids. Germline V gene sequence: CDR1 SEHNR, CDR2 FQNEAQ (reference sequence). This record comes from a study of CD8 T cells in ankylosing spondylitis. Construction of TCR beta libraries was performed using quantitative 5'-RACE with molecular barcodes. MiXCR was run by TCRdb on the 5' RACE reads, yielding one entry per CDR3 protein. The table has about 330,000 distinct CDR3 sequences, 6.5% to 10% seen once. Study-wide results and limits: Significant enrichment of disease-linked clones was reportedly seen in matched ankylosing spondylitis synovial fluid. Seemingly characteristic of ankylosing spondylitis blood was a TCR beta motif consisting of eight highly homologous variants.

The receptor comes from a male donor with ankylosing spondylitis. The sample taken for sequencing was blood, either unsorted or a sorted T cell fraction (not recorded which). The chain has TRBV7-9 and TRBJ2-6, with no clear D. For the CDR3, the DNA is TGTGCCAGCAGCTTACACTCTGGGGCCAACGTCCTGACTTTC. Translating gives CASSLHSGANVLTF. The variable domain in full, with the rest retrieved from reference TRBV7-9 and TRBJ2-6, is DTGVSQNPRHKITKRGQNVTFRCDPISEHNRLYWYRQTLGQGPEFLTYFQNEAQLEKSRLLSDRFSAERPKGSFSTLEIQRTEQGDSAMYLCASSLHSGANVLTFGAGSRLTVL.